The 10 T cell receptor beta chains given below trace back to one sample, sequenced in a study of blood T cells in healthy people across ages. A J-beta primer mix and a sample-barcoded 5' primer were used in a second PCR of about 7 to 12 cycles. TCRdb re-called the 5' RACE reads with MiXCR, one entry per CDR3 protein. Among about 1.4 million distinct CDR3 sequences listed, around 59% were seen once. Source material: blood. The receptor set was obtained from a man between 18 and 35 years old in good health.

The rearrangement links TRBV7-6 to TRBJ1-4; no clear D. The CDR3 has 15 amino acids. The V gene's germline CDR1 is SGHVS and CDR2 FNYEAQ. V was cut by 5 bases and J by 2 bases, with 12 bases left in between. The CDR3: CASSTEGSTNEKLFF. DNA of the CDR3: TGTGCCAGCAGCACCGAAGGATCGACTAATGAAAAACTGTTTTTT. The full variable domain, completed using reference TRBV7-6 and TRBJ1-4, is GAGVSQSPRYKVTKRGQDVALRCDPISGHVSLYWYRQALGQGPEFLTYFNYEAQQDKSGLPNDRFSAERPEGSISTLTIQRTEQRDSAMYRCASSTEGSTNEKLFFGSGTQLSVL.

The rearrangement links TRBV29-1 to TRBJ1-5; 8 nucleotides agree with TRBD1. The CDR3 loop spans 13 amino acids. The trim removed 4 bases at V and 6 bases at J, leaving 5 bases unmatched. Germline V lookup: CDR1 SQVTM, CDR2 ANQGSEA. CDR3 DNA: TGCAGCGTTGCGCAGGGGGCGGCTCAGCCCCAGCATTTT. This translates into CSVAQGAAQPQHF.

This clonotype was counted between two and nine times. The genes are TRBV5-1 and TRBJ2-5; D is perhaps TRBD1 (6 bases). The germline V and J ends were trimmed by 1 base and 1 base, with 11 bases remaining between them. In germline, CDR1 is SGHRS, CDR2 YFSETQ. The CDR3 sequence is 15 residues long. In DNA form, the CDR3 reads TGCGCCAGCAGCTTGAGTGGGACACGCCAAGAGACCCAGTACTTC. Its protein is CASSLSGTRQETQYF.

The chain uses TRBV20-1 and TRBJ2-5, with 8 bases lining up with TRBD1. After removal of 4 bases from V and 11 bases from J, the junction contained 12 bases not matched to a gene. Germline loops: CDR1 DFQATT, CDR2 SNEGSKA (reference sequence). This CDR3 contains 13 residues. The CDR3 DNA sequence: TGCAGTGCTAAGGCAGGGGGCTACAATGAGCAGTACTTC. Translation: CSAKAGGYNEQYF.

This clonotype was seen a handful of times. This chain connects TRBV29-1 to TRBJ2-3; 7 bases line up with TRBD2. J lost 6 bases, V lost 3 bases, and 6 bases had no gene match. The germline gives CDR1 SQVTM, CDR2 ANQGSEA. The CDR3 sequence is 13 residues long. CDR3: CSVDGLGGDTQYF. The CDR3 DNA is TGCAGCGTTGACGGACTGGGAGGGGATACGCAGTATTTT.

This clonotype was picked up a small number of times. This chain connects TRBV7-2 to TRBJ1-2; 7 nucleotides line up with TRBD1. The germline V gene encodes CDR1 SGHTA and CDR2 FQGNSA. V lost 5 bases and J lost 4; bases outside the gene matches: 4. The CDR3 runs 13 residues. For the CDR3, the DNA is TGTGCCAGCAGCCCGGGACAGCGCTATGGCTACACCTTC. Translation: CASSPGQRYGYTF.

The chain uses TRBV27 and TRBJ1-2; D uncertain. The V end lost 11 bases, the J end lost 2 bases, and 15 bases lay between the germline ends. CDR3 length: 13 residues. CDR1 and CDR2 from the germline V gene are MNHEY and SMNVEV (reference sequence). CDR3 amino acids: CAVGLAKNYGYTF. CDR3 in DNA: TGTGCCGTGGGATTGGCGAAAAACTATGGCTACACCTTC.

This clonotype occurred a few times. Relative to the germline gene, one junction end is altered; a read error may explain this. The rearrangement joins TRBV20-1 to TRBJ2-7; TRBD2 matches 7 bases. There are 13 residues in the CDR3. CDR1 DFQATT and CDR2 SNEGSKA come from the germline V gene (reference sequence). The chain's CDR3 is CSARGGSSHEQYF. CDR3 DNA: TGCAGTGCTAGGGGAGGGTCCTCCCACGAGCAGTACTTC.

This sequence joins TRBV6-6 and TRBJ1-4, with a weak D call TRBD1 (6 bases). The CDR3 spans 16 residues. CDR1 is MNHNY, CDR2 SVGAGI, per germline (reference sequence). V was clipped by 4 bases and J by 6 bases, with 18 bases between them. CDR3: CASSSSGVRKDEKLFF. The CDR3 nucleotides read TGTGCCAGCAGTTCATCAGGGGTCAGGAAGGATGAAAAACTGTTTTTT.

J is TRBJ2-7 and V is TRBV7-6, with D unresolved. Germline CDR1 SGHVS, CDR2 FNYEAQ. V was cut by 1 base and J by 3 bases, with 16 bases left in between. This CDR3 has 16 residues. The CDR3, as DNA: TGTGCCAGCAGCTTAGTTTCCGCTGAGCCCCTCTACGAGCAGTACTTC. Translating gives CASSLVSAEPLYEQYF. Supplemented by reference TRBV7-6 and TRBJ2-7, the full variable domain reads GAGVSQSPRYKVTKRGQDVALRCDPISGHVSLYWYRQALGQGPEFLTYFNYEAQQDKSGLPNDRFSAERPEGSISTLTIQRTEQRDSAMYRCASSLVSAEPLYEQYFGPGTRLTVT.